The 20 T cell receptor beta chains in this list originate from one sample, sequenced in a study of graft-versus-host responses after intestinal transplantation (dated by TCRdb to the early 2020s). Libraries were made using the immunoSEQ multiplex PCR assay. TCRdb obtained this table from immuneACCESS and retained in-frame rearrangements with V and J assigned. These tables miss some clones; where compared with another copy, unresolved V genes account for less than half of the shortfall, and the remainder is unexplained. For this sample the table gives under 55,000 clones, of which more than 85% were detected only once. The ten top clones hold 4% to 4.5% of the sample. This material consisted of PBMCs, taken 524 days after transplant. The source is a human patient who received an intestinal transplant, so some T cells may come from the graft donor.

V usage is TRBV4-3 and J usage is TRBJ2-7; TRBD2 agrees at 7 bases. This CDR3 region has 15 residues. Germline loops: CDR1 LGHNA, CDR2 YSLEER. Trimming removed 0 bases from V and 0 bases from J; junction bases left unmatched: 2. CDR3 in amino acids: CASSQDRDYSYEQYF. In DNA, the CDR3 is TGCGCCAGCAGCCAAGACCGGGACTACTCCTACGAGCAGTACTTC.

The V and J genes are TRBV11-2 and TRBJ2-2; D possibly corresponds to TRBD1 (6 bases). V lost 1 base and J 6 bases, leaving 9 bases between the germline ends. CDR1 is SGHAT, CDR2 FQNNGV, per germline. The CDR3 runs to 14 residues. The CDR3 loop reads CASSLGQVPGELFF. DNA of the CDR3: TGTGCCAGCAGCTTAGGACAGGTCCCCGGGGAGCTGTTTTTT.

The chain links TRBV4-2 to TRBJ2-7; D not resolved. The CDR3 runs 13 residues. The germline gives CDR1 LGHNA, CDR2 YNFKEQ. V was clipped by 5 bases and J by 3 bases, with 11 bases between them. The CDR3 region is CASSLHPRYEQYF. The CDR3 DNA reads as TGTGCCAGCAGCTTGCACCCGCGCTACGAGCAGTACTTC.

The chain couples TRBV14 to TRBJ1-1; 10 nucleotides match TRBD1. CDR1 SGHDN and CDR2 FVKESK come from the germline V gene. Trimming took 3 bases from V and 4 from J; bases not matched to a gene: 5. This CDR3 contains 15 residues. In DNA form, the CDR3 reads TGTGCCAGCAGCCAGGGACAGGGGTGGGGCACTGAAGCTTTCTTT. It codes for CASSQGQGWGTEAFF.

Here the CDR3 reads CASSPPPPGQTYEQYF. The CDR3 DNA reads TGTGCCAGCAGCCCCCCTCCACCGGGACAAACCTACGAGCAGTACTTC. The chain uses TRBV5-6 and TRBJ2-7, with D perhaps TRBD1 (6 bases). The CDR3 runs to 16 residues. Germline V gene sequence: CDR1 SGHDT, CDR2 YYEEEE. V lost 4 bases and J lost 2, with 19 bases in between.

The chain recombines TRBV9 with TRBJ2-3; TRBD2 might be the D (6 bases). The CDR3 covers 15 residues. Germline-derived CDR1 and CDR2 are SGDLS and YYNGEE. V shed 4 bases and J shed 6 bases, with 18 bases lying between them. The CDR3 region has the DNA TGTGCCAGCAGCCCCATCAGGAGGGAGACTGATACGCAGTATTTT. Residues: CASSPIRRETDTQYF. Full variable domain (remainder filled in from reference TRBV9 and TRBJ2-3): DSGVTQTPKHLITATGQRVTLRCSPRSGDLSVYWYQQSLDQGLQFLIQYYNGEERAKGNILERFSAQQFPDLHSELNLSSLELGDSALYFCASSPIRRETDTQYFGPGTRLTVL.

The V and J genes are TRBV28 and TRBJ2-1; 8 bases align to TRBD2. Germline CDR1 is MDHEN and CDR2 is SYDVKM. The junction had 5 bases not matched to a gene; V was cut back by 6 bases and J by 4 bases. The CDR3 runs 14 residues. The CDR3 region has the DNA TGTGCCAGCAGAGAGCGGGAGTTTTACAATGAGCAGTTCTTC. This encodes CASREREFYNEQFF. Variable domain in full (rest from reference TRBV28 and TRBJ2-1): DVKVTQSSRYLVKRTGEKVFLECVQDMDHENMFWYRQDPGLGLRLIYFSYDVKMKEKGDIPEGYSVSREKKERFSLILESASTNQTSMYLCASREREFYNEQFFGPGTRLTVL.

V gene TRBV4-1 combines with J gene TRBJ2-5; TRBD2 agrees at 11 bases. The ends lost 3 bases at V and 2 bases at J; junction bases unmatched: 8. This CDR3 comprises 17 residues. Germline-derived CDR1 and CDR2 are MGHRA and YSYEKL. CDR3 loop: CASSQNLRLAGQETQYF. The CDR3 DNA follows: TGCGCCAGCAGCCAGAACCTCCGACTAGCGGGACAAGAGACCCAGTACTTC.

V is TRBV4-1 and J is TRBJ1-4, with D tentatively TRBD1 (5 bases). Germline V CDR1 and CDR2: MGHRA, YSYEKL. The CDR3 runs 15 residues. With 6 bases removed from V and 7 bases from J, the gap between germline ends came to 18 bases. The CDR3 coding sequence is TGCGCCAGCAGTCCAAAGGAGGGGAGGGGTGAAAAACTGTTTTTT. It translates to CASSPKEGRGEKLFF.

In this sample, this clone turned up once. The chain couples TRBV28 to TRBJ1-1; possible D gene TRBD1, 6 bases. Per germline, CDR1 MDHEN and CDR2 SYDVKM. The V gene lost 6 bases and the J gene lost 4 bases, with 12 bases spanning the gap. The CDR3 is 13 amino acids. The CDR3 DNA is TGTGCCAGCAGGATGGGGGGGCGCACTGAAGCTTTCTTT. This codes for CASRMGGRTEAFF.

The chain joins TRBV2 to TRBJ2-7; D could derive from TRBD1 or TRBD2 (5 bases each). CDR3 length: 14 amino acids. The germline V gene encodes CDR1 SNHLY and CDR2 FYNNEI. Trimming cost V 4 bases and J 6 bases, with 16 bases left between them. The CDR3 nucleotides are TGTGCCAGCAGTGGCAGGGAGTATTCTAGCGAGCAGTACTTC. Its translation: CASSGREYSSEQYF.

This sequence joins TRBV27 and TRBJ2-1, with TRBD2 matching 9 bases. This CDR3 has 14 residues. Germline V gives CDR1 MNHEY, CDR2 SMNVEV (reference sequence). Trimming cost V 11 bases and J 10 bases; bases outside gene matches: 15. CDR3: CASRGSSGRWEQFF. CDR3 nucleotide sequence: TGTGCCTCTCGGGGGAGTAGCGGGAGATGGGAGCAGTTCTTC.

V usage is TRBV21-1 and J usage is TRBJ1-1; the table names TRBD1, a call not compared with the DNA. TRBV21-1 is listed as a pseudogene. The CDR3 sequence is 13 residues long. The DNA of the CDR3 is TGTGCCAGCCACAGGGGGAGGAACACTGAAGCTTTCTTT. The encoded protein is CASHRGRNTEAFF.

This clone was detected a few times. The CDR3 nucleotides are TGTGCCAGCAGGGTCCTCCCGGCAGCCTACAATGAGCAGTTCTTC. This encodes CASRVLPAAYNEQFF. V is TRBV6-1 and J is TRBJ2-1, with unresolved D. The CDR3 length is 15 residues. Germline V CDR1 and CDR2: MNHNS, SASEGT. Trimming stripped 6 bases from V and 2 bases from J, with 14 bases between.

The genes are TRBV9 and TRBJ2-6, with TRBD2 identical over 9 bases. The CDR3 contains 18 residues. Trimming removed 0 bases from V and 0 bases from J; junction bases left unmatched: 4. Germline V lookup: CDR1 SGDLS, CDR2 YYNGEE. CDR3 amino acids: CASSVGSGSASGANVLTF. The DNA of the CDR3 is TGTGCCAGCAGCGTAGGTAGCGGGAGTGCCTCTGGGGCCAACGTCCTGACTTTC. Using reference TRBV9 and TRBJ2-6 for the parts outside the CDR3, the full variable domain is DSGVTQTPKHLITATGQRVTLRCSPRSGDLSVYWYQQSLDQGLQFLIQYYNGEERAKGNILERFSAQQFPDLHSELNLSSLELGDSALYFCASSVGSGSASGANVLTFGAGSRLTVL.

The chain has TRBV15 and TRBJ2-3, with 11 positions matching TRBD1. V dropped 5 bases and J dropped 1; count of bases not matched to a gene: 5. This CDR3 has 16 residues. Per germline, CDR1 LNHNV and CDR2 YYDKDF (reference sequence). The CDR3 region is CATSGGTGGRTDTQYF. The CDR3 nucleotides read TGTGCCACCAGCGGGGGGACAGGGGGACGCACAGATACGCAGTATTTT.

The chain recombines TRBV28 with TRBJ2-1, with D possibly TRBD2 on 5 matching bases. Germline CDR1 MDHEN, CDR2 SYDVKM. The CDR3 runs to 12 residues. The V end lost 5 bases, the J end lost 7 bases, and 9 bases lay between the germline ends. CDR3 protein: CASSLRRNEQFF. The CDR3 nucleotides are TGTGCCAGCAGTCTTAGGAGGAATGAGCAGTTCTTC.

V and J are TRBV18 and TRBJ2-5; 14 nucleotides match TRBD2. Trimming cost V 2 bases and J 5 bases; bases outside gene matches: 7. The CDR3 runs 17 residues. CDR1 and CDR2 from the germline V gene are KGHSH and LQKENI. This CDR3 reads CASSPSLGLAGAETQYF. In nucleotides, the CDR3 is TGTGCCAGCTCACCATCTTTGGGACTAGCGGGAGCTGAGACCCAGTACTTC.

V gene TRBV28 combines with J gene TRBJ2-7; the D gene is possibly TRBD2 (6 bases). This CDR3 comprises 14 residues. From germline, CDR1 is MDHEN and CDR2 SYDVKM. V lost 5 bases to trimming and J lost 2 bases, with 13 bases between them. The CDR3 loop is CASSPGPSAYEQYF. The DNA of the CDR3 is TGTGCCAGCAGTCCGGGACCTAGCGCCTACGAGCAGTACTTC.

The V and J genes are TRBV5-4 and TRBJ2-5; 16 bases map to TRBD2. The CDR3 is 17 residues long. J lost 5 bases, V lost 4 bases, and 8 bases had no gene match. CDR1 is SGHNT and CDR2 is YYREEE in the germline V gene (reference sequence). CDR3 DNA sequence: TGTGCCAGCAGCCCCGGGACTAGCGGGAGGGCCGAGGAGACCCAGTACTTC. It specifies CASSPGTSGRAEETQYF.